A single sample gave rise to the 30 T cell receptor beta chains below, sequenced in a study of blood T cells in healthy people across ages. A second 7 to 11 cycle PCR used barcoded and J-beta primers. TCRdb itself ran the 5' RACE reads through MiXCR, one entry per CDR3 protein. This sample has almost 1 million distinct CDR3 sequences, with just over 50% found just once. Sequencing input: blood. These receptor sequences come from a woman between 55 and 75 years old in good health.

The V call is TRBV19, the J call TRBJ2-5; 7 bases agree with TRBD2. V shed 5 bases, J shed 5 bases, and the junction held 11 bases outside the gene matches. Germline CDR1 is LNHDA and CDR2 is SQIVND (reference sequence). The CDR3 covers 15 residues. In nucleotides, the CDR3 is TGTGCCAGTAGTCCCCTTTCGGGAGGAGGGGAGACCCAGTACTTC. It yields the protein CASSPLSGGGETQYF.

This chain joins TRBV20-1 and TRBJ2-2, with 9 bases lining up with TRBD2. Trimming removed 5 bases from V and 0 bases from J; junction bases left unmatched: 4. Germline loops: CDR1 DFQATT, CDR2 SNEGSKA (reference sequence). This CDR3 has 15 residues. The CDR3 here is CSAGTSRTNTGELFF. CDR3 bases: TGCAGTGCTGGGACTAGCCGAACGAACACCGGGGAGCTGTTTTTT.

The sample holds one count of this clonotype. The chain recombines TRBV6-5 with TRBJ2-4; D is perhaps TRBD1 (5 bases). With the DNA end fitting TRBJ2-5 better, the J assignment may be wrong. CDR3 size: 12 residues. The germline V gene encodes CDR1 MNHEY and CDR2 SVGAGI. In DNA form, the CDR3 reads TGTGCCAGCAGAACCCCAGGGGAGACCCAGTACTTC. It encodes CASRTPGETQYF.

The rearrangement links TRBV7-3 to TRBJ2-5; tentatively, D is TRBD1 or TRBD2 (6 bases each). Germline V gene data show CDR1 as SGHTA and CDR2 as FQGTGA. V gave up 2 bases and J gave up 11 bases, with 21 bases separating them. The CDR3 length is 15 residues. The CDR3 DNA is TGTGCCAGCAGCTTAGGGGGGACACAAAACAATGAGCAGTACTTC. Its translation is CASSLGGTQNNEQYF.

As DNA, the CDR3 is TGTGCCAGCAGTTTTCAGGAGAGGGTTTCCGAGCAGTACTTC. Its translation is CASSFQERVSEQYF. V usage is TRBV28 and J usage is TRBJ2-1, with a weak D call TRBD2 (5 bases). The J call may be mistaken, given a closer DNA end match to TRBJ2-7. This CDR3 has 14 residues. Per germline, CDR1 MDHEN and CDR2 SYDVKM.

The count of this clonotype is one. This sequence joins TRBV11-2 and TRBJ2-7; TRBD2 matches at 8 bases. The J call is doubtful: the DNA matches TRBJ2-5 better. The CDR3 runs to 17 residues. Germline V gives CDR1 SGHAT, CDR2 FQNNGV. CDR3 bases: TGTGCCAGCAGCGTGGGTCAAGCGGGAGAGGATCAAGAGACCCAGTACTTC. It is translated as CASSVGQAGEDQETQYF.

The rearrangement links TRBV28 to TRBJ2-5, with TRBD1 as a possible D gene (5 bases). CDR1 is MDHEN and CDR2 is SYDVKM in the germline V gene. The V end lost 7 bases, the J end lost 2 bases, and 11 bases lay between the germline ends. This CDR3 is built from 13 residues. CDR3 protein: CASNRQLQETQYF. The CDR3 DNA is TGTGCCAGCAACCGACAGCTTCAAGAGACCCAGTACTTC.

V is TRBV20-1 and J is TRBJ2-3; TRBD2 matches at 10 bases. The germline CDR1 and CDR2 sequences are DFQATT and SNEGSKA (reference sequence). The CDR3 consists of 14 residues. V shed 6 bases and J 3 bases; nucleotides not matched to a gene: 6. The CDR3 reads CSARQAGGTDTQYF. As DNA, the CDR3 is TGCAGTGCCCGCCAAGCGGGAGGGACAGATACGCAGTATTTT.

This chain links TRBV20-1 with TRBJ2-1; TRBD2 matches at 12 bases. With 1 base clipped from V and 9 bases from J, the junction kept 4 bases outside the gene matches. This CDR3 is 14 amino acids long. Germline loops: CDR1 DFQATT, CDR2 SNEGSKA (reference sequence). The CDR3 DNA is TGCAGTGCTAGAGCTCTAGCGGGGGGGATTGAGCAGTTCTTC. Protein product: CSARALAGGIEQFF.

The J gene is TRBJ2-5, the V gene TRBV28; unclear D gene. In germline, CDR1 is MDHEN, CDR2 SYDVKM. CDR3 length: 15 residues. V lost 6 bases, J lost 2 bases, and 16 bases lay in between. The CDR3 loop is CASSLGNSVQETQYF. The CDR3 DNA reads TGTGCCAGCAGCCTGGGTAACAGCGTTCAAGAGACCCAGTACTTC.

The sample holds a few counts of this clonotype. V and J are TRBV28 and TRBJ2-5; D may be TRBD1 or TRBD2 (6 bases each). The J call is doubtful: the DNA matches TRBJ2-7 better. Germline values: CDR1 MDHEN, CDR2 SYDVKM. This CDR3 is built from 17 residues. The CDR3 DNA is TGTGCCAGCAGTCCGCCCCTTATAGGGGGGAGGTCGAACGAGCAGTACTTC. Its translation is CASSPPLIGGRSNEQYF.

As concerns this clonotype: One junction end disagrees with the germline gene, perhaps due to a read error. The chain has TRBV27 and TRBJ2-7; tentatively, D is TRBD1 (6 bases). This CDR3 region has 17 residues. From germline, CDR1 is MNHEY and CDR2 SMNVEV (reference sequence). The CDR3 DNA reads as TGTGCCGGCAGTCCAATATTCTTACGGGACAACTCCTACGAGCAGTACTTC. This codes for CAGSPIFLRDNSYEQYF.

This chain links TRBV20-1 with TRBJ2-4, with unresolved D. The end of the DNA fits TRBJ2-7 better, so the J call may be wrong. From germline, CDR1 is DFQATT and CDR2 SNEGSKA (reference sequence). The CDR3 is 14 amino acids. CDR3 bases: TGCAGTGGAAATACAAACTGGCGTTCCTACGAGCAGTACTTC. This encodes CSGNTNWRSYEQYF.

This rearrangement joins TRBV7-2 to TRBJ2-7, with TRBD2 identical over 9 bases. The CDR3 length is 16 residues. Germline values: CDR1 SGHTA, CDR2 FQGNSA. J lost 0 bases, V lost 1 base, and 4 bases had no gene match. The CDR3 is CASSLGASGISYEQYF. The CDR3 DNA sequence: TGTGCCAGCAGCTTAGGGGCTAGCGGGATCTCCTACGAGCAGTACTTC.

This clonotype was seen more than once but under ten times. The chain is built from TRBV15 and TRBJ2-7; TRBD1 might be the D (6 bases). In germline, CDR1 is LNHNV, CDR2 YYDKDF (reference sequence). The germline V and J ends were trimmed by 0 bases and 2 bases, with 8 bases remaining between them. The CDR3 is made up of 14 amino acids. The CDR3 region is CATSRDWGPYEQYF. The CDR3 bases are TGTGCCACCAGCAGAGACTGGGGGCCCTACGAGCAGTACTTC.

CDR3 sequence reads: CASSFLGDRTDTQYF. The CDR3 DNA reads TGCGCCAGCAGCTTTTTGGGAGATCGGACAGATACGCAGTATTTT. This sequence joins TRBV5-1 and TRBJ2-3, with D perhaps matching TRBD2 (5 bases). The CDR3 is 15 residues long. Germline V gene sequence: CDR1 SGHRS, CDR2 YFSETQ. Trimming took off 2 bases at V and 3 bases at J, with 13 bases between the two ends.

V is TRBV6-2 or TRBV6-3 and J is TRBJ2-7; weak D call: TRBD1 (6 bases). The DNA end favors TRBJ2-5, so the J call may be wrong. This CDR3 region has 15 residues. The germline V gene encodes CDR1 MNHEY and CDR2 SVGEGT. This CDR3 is CASSYVGQRGETQYF. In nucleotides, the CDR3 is TGTGCCAGCAGTTACGTTGGACAGCGAGGCGAGACCCAGTACTTC.

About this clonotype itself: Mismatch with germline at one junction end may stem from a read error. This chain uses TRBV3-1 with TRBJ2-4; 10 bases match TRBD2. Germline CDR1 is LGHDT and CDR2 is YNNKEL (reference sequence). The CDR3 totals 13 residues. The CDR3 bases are TGTGCCGGCAGCCGTCTAGCGGGAGACATTCAGTACTTC. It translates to CAGSRLAGDIQYF.

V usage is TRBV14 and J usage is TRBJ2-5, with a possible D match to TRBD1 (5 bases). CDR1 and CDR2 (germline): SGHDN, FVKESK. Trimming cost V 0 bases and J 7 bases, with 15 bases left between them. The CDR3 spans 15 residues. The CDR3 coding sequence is TGTGCCAGCAGCCAAGACAAGAACAGGCTGGGGACCCAGTACTTC. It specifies CASSQDKNRLGTQYF.

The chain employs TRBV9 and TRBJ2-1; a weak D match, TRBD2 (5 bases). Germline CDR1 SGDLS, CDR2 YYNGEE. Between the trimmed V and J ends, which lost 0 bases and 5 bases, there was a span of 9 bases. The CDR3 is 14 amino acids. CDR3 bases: TGTGCCAGCAGCGTAGATAATAGCGACAATGAGCAGTTCTTC. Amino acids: CASSVDNSDNEQFF.

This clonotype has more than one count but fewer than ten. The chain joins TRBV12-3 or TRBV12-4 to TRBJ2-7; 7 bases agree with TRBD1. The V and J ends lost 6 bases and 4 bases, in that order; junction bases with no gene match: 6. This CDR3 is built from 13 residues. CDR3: CASRSGTVYEQYF. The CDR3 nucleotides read TGTGCCAGCAGATCCGGGACAGTTTACGAGCAGTACTTC.

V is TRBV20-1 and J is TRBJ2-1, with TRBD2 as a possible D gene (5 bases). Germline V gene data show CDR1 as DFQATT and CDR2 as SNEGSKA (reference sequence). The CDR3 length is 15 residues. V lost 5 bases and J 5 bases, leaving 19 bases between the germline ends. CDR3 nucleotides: TGCAGTGCTCCCGGCCTACCGGGATCAAACAATGAGCAGTTCTTC. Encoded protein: CSAPGLPGSNNEQFF.

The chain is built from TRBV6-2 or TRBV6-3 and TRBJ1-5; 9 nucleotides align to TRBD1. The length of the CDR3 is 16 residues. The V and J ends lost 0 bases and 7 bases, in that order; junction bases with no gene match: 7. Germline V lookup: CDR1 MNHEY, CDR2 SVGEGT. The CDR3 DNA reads TGTGCCAGCAGTTACTCGGCGGGACAGGGCGCCCAGCCCCAGCATTTT. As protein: CASSYSAGQGAQPQHF.

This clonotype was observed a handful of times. CDR3 DNA sequence: TGCGCCAGCAGCTTAAATACAGGGAACCGGAACACTGAAGCTTTCTTT. It yields the protein CASSLNTGNRNTEAFF. The chain links TRBV5-1 to TRBJ1-1; perhaps TRBD1 as D (6 bases). Germline V gene data show CDR1 as SGHRS and CDR2 as YFSETQ. V was clipped by 2 bases and J by 1 base, with 15 bases between them. CDR3 size: 16 residues.

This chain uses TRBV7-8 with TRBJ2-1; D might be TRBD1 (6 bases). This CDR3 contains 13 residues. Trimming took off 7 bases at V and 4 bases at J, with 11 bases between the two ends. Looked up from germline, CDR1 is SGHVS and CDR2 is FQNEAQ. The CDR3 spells CASTEQGYNEQFF. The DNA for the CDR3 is TGTGCCAGCACCGAACAGGGTTACAATGAGCAGTTCTTC. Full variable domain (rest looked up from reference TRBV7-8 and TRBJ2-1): GAGVSQSPRYKVAKRGQDVALRCDPISGHVSLFWYQQALGQGPEFLTYFQNEAQLDKSGLPSDRFFAERPEGSVSTLKIQRTQQEDSAVYLCASTEQGYNEQFFGPGTRLTVL.

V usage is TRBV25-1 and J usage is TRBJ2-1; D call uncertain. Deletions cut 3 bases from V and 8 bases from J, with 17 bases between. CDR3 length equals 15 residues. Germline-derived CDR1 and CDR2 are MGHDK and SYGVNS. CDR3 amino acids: CASSDPSFGVHEQFF. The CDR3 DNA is TGTGCCAGCAGTGACCCATCCTTTGGGGTCCATGAGCAGTTCTTC.

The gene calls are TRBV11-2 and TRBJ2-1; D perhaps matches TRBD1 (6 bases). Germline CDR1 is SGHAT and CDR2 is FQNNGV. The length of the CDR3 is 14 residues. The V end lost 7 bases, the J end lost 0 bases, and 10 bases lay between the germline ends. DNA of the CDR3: TGTGCCAGCACCAACAGGGCCTCCTACAATGAGCAGTTCTTC. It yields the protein CASTNRASYNEQFF. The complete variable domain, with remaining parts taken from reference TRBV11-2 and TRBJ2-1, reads EAGVAQSPRYKIIEKRQSVAFWCNPISGHATLYWYQQILGQGPKLLIQFQNNGVVDDSQLPKDRFSAERLKGVDSTLKIQPAKLEDSAVYLCASTNRASYNEQFFGPGTRLTVL.

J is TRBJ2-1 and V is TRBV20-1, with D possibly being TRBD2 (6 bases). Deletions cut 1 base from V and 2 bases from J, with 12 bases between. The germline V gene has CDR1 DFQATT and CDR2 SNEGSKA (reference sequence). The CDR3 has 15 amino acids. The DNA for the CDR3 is TGCAGTGCTAGAGCAACGGGACTTCCCTACAATGAGCAGTTCTTC. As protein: CSARATGLPYNEQFF.

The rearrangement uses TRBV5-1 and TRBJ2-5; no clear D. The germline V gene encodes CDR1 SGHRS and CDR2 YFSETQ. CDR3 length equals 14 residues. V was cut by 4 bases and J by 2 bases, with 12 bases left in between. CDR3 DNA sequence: TGCGCCAGCAGCGTGGCCCGTCTGCAAGAGACCCAGTACTTC. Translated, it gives CASSVARLQETQYF. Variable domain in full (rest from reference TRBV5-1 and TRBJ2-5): KAGVTQTPRYLIKTRGQQVTLSCSPISGHRSVSWYQQTPGQGLQFLFEYFSETQRNKGNFPGRFSGRQFSNSRSEMNVSTLELGDSALYLCASSVARLQETQYFGPGTRLLVL.

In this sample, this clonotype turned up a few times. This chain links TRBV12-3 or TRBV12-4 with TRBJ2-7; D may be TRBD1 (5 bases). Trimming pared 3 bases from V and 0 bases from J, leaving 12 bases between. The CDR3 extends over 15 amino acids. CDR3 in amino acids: CASSLRNRPSYEQYF. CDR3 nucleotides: TGTGCCAGCAGTTTGAGGAACAGGCCCTCCTACGAGCAGTACTTC.